These T cell receptor beta chains were read from a single sample in a study of blood T cell repertoires in COVID-19. Here immunoSEQ multiplex PCR was the method, and the copy in TCRdb shows in-frame clones only, minus some. The table includes about 370,000 clones, nearly 90% detected once. Sequenced: PBMCs or T cells enriched from blood (not recorded which). Receptor source: a woman aged 30 to 39 who had recovered from COVID-19. Both conserved end residues are part of each CDR3. The D gene is left open where the match is weak. Clone size is given for some rows only: seen once, a few or many times, or a class if the clone is expanded.

-	TRBV5-1	-	TRBJ2-5	CASTTGSYQETQYF	TGCGCCAGCACAACGGGAAGTTACCAAGAGACCCAGTACTTC
TRBD1	TRBV29-1	-	TRBJ2-7	CSVEKPGQIYSYEQYF	TGCAGCGTTGAAAAACCGGGACAGATTTACTCCTACGAGCAGTACTTC
-	TRBV19	-	TRBJ1-1	CASSPGTNTEAFF	TGTGCCAGTAGTCCCGGGACAAACACTGAAGCTTTCTTT
TRBD1	TRBV10-2	-	TRBJ2-7	CASSEWGTASYEQYF	TGCGCCAGCAGTGAGTGGGGGACAGCCTCCTACGAGCAGTACTTC
TRBD2	TRBV19	-	TRBJ2-1	CASSIRGTSGIGSYNEQFF	TGTGCCAGTAGTATAAGAGGGACTAGCGGGATTGGCTCCTACAATGAGCAGTTCTTC
-	TRBV7-9	-	TRBJ2-4	CAILRENIQYF	TGTGCCATCCTCCGGGAGAACATTCAGTACTTC
-	TRBV5-1	-	TRBJ1-1	CASSFRVNTEAFF	TGCGCCAGCAGCTTCAGGGTGAACACTGAAGCTTTCTTT
-	TRBV27	-	TRBJ1-3	CASKPGNGNTIYF	TGTGCCAGCAAACCAGGGAATGGAAACACCATATATTTT
TRBD1	TRBV27	few	TRBJ1-1	CASSLRWTGGITEAFF	TGTGCCAGCAGTCTGCGATGGACAGGGGGCATCACTGAAGCTTTCTTT
-	TRBV9	once	TRBJ1-2	CASRGLQGTNYGYTF	TGTGCCAGCAGGGGACTGCAGGGAACTAACTATGGCTACACCTTC
-	TRBV19	-	TRBJ2-7	CASSSSPTIYEQYF	TGTGCCAGTAGTTCGTCACCAACAATCTACGAGCAGTACTTC
-	TRBV5-6	once	TRBJ2-2	CASSRAGNTGELFF	TGTGCCAGCAGCCGGGCGGGGAACACCGGGGAGCTGTTTTTT
TRBD1	TRBV7-2	-	TRBJ1-4	CASSFQGGSEKLFF	TGTGCCAGCAGCTTCCAGGGGGGAAGTGAAAAACTGTTTTTT